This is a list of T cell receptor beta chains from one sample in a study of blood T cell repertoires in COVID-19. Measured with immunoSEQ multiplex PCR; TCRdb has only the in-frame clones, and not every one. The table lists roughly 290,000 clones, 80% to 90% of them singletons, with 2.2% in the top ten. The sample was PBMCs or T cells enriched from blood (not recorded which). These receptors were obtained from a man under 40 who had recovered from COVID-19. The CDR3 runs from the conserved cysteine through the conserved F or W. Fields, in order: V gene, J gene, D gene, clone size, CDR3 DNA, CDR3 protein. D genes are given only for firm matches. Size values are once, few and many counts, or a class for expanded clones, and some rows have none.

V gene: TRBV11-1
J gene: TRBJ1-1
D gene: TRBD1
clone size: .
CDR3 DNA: TGTGCCAGCAGCCCTATACCGGGGACAGGGGAAGGGAAAGCTTTCTTT
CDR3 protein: CASSPIPGTGEGKAFF

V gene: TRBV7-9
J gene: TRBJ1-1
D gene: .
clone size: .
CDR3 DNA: TGTGCCAGCAGCGACCAGGGGACTGAAGCTTTCTTT
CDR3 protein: CASSDQGTEAFF

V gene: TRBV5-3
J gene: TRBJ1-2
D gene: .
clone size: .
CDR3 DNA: TGTGCCAGAAGCCCCCGGAGGACTGGCTTC
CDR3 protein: CARSPRRTGF

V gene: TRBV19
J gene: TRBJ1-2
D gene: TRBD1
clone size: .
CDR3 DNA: TGTGCCAGTAGTGCCTACCGCGGGACAGGGAGTTTAGATGGCTACACCTTC
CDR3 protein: CASSAYRGTGSLDGYTF

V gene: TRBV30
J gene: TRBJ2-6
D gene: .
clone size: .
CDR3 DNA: TGTGCCTTCAGATCGGGGGGGGCCAACGTCCTGACTTTC
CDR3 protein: CAFRSGGANVLTF

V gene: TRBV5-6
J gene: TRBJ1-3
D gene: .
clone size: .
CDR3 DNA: TGTGCCAGCAGCTTCCGCGCAGGGTTGTCTTCTGGAAACACCATATATTTT
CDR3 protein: CASSFRAGLSSGNTIYF

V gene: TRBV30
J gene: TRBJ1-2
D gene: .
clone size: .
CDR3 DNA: TGTGCCTGGAGTGTAGGGGACATCTATGGCTACACCTTC
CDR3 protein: CAWSVGDIYGYTF

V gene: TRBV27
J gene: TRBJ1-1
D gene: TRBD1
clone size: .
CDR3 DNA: TGTGCCAGCAGTCTTAACAGGGGTGTCACTGAAGCTTTCTTT
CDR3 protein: CASSLNRGVTEAFF

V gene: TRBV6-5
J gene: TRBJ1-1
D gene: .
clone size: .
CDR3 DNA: TGTGCCAGCAGTTACCACTTGAACACTGAAGCTTTCTTT
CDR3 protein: CASSYHLNTEAFF

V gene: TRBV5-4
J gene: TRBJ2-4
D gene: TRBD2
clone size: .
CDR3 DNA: TGTGCCAGCAGCTTATTTTCGGGCGGGGGGGGCCTTTCAGCCAAAAACATTCAGTACTTC
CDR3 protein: CASSLFSGGGGLSAKNIQYF

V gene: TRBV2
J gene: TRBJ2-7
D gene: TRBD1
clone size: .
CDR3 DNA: TGTGCCACCGGGACAGACCCCTACGAGCAGTACTTC
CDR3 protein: CATGTDPYEQYF

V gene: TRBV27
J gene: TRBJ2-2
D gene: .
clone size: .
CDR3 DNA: TGTGCCAGCAGTTTCGGTGCCGCGGGGTTCGGGGAGCTGTTTTTT
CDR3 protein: CASSFGAAGFGELFF

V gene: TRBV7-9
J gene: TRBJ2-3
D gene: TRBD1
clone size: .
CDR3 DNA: TGTGCCAGCAGCACCTTCCCGGGACAGGGGTGGGATACGCAGTATTTT
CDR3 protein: CASSTFPGQGWDTQYF

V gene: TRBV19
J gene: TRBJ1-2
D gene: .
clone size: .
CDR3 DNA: TGTGCCAGTATTGACAGTTTCCTTGGCTACACCTTC
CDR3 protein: CASIDSFLGYTF

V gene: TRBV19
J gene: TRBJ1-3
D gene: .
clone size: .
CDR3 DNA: TGTGCCAGTAGTCGTGATCCCGTCCCTACGGGAAACACCATATATTTT
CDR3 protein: CASSRDPVPTGNTIYF

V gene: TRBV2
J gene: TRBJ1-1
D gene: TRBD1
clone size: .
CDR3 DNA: TGTGCCAGCACCCAGGGACAGGGCACTGAAGCTTTCTTT
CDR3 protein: CASTQGQGTEAFF

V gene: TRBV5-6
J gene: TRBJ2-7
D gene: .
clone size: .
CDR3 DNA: TGTGCCAGCAGCCCCGAAGGGGGGGTCTACGGGGACGAGCAGTACTTC
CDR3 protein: CASSPEGGVYGDEQYF

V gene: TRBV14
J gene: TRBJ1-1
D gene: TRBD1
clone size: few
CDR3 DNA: TGTGCCAGCAGCCCTTTTGGACAGGGAGGAACTGAAGCTTTCTTT
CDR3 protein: CASSPFGQGGTEAFF

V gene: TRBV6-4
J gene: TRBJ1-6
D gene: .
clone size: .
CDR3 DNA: TGTGCCAGCAGTGATCAACCGGACTTTAATTCACCCCTCCACTTT
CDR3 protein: CASSDQPDFNSPLHF

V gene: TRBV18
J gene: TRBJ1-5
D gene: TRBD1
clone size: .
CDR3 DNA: TGTGCCAGCTCATACGGACAGGGCAATCAGCCCCAGCATTTT
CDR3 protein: CASSYGQGNQPQHF

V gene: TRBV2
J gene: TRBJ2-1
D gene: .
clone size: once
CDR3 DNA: TGTGCCAGCAGGGAACAGGGTACCCGGCAGTTCTTC
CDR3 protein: CASREQGTRQFF

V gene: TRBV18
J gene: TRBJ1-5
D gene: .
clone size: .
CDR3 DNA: TGTGCCAGCTCACCACTCTCGGTACTAACGGGTCAGCCCCAGCATTTT
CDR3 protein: CASSPLSVLTGQPQHF

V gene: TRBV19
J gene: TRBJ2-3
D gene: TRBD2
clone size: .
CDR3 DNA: TGTGCCAGTAGTAATTCACCGGGACTAATGGCCACAGATACGCAGTATTTT
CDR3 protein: CASSNSPGLMATDTQYF

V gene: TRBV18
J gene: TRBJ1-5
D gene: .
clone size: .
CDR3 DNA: TGTGCCAGCTCACCAACATTGACAGGTGATAGCAATCAGCCCCAGCATTTT
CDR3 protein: CASSPTLTGDSNQPQHF

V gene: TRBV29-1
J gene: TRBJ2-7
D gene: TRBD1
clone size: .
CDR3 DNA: TGCAGCGTTGAGAGGGACAGGGGTTACGAGCAGTACTTC
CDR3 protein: CSVERDRGYEQYF

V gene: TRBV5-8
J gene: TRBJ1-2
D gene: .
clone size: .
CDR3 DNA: TGTGCCAGCAGCGTGTTACCGGGACGGGAGAACTATGGCTACACCTTC
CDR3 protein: CASSVLPGRENYGYTF

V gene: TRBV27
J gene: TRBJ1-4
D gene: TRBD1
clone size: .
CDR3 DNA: TGTGCCAGCAGTTTCCGAACCCCGGGACAGGGTTATGAAAAACTGTTTTTT
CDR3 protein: CASSFRTPGQGYEKLFF

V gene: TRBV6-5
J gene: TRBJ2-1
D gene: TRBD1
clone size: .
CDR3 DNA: TGTGCCAGCAGCCCGGGACAGGGGTTATGGAATGAGCAGTTCTTC
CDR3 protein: CASSPGQGLWNEQFF

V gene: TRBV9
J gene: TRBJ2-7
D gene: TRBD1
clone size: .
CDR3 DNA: TGTGCCAGTGGGACAGGGGGCTACGAGCAGTACTTC
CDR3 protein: CASGTGGYEQYF

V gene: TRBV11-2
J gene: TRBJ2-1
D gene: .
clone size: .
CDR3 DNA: TGTGCCAGCAGCTTAACTAGGAATGAGCAGTTCTTC
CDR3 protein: CASSLTRNEQFF

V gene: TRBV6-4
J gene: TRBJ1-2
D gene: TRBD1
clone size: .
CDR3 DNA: TGTGCCAGCAGTCCAACGACAGGGGGAGACATCCCCACCTTC
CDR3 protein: CASSPTTGGDIPTF

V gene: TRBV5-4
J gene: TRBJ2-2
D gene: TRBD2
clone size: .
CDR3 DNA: TGTGCCAGCAGCCCAGGGACTAGCGGGGGCCTCGGGACCGGGGAGCTGTTTTTT
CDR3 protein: CASSPGTSGGLGTGELFF

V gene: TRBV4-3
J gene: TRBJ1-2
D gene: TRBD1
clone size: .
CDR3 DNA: TGCGCCAGCAGCCAAGAGATGACAGGGAACTATGGCTACACCTTC
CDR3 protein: CASSQEMTGNYGYTF

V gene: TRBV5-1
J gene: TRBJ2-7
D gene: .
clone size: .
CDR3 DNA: TGCGCCAGCAGCTATACGGGGGAGGCCTACGAGCAGTACTTC
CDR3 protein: CASSYTGEAYEQYF

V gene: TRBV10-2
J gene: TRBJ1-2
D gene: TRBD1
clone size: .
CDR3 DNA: TGCGCCAGCAGTGAGGACAGGGCTCAGGGCTACACCTTC
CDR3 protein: CASSEDRAQGYTF

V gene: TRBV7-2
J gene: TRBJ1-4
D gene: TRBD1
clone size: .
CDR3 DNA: TGTGCCAGCAGCCCCCGGACAGGGAGTGAAAAACTGTTTTTT
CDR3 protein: CASSPRTGSEKLFF

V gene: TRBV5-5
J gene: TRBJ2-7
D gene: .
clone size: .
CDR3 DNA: TGTGCCAGCAGCTTGGGGCCCACAGAGTCTTACGAGCAGTACTTC
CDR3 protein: CASSLGPTESYEQYF

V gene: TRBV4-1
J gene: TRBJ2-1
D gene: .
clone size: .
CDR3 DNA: TGCGCCAGCAGCCACCCCCTAAGGGGAAATGAGCAGTTCTTC
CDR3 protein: CASSHPLRGNEQFF

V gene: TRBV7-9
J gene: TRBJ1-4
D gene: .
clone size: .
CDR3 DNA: TGTGCCAGCAGCCCCCAGGGCGGATTCAATGAAAAACTGTTTTTT
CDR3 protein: CASSPQGGFNEKLFF